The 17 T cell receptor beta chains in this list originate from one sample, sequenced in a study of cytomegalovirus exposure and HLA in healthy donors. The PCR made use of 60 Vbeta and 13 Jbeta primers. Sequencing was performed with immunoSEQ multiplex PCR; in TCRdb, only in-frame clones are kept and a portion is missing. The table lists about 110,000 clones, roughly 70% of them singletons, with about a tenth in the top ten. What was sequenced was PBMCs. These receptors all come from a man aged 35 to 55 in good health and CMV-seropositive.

The DNA for the CDR3 is TGCAGCGTCGGGACTAGCGGGAGATCCATCATCGCCAATGAGCAGTTCTTC. This sequence encodes CSVGTSGRSIIANEQFF. This rearrangement joins TRBV29-1 to TRBJ2-1; 14 bases are shared with TRBD2. CDR1 and CDR2 from the germline V gene are SQVTM and ANQGSEA. CDR3 length: 17 amino acids. The J segment lost 6 bases and the V segment lost 6 bases, leaving 13 bases of the junction unmatched.

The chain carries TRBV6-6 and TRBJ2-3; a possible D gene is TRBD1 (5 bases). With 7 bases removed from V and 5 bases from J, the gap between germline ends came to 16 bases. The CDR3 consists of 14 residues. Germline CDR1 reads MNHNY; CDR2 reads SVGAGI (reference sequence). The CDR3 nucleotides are TGTGCCAGCACCGGACACGTTCAGGGAGATACGCAGTATTTT. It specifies CASTGHVQGDTQYF.

The DNA of the CDR3 is TGTGCCAGCAGTGAAAACGGGGGTCGGGCTGAAGCTTTCTTT. This gives the protein CASSENGGRAEAFF. The chain carries TRBV6-1 and TRBJ1-1; D is perhaps TRBD1 (5 bases). V lost 2 bases and J 6 bases, leaving 13 bases between the germline ends. CDR1 and CDR2 from the germline V gene are MNHNS and SASEGT. CDR3 size: 14 residues.

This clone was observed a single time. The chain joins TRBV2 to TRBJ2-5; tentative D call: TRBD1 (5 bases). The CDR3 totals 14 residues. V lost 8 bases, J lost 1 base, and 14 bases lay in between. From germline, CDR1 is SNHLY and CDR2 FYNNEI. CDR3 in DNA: TGTGCCAGCGGTACTCGGACACTCCAAGAGACCCAGTACTTC. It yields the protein CASGTRTLQETQYF.

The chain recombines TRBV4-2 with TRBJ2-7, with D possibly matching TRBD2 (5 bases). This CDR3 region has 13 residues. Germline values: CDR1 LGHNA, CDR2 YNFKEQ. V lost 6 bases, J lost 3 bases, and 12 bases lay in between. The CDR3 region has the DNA TGTGCCAGCAGTCAAAGCGAGGGCTACGAGCAGTACGTC. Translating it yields CASSQSEGYEQYV.

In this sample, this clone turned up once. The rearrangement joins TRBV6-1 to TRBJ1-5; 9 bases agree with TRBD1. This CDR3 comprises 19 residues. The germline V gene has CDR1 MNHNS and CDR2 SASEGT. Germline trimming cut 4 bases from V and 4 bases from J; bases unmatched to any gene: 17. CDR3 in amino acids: CASSGQPGQGSVGNQPQHF. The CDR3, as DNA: TGTGCCAGCAGTGGACAACCGGGACAGGGTTCAGTTGGGAATCAGCCCCAGCATTTT.

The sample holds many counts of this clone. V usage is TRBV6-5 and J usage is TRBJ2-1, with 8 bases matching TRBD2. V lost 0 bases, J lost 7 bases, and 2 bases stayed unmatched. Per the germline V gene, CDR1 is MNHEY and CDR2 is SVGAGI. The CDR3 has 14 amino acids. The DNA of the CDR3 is TGTGCCAGCAGTTACTCCTTAGCGGGAAATGAGCAGTTCTTC. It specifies CASSYSLAGNEQFF.

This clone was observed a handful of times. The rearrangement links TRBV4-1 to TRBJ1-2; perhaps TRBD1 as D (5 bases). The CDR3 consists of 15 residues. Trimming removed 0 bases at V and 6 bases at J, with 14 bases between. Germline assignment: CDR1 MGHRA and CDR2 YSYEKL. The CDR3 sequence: CASSQEGQGTDGYTF. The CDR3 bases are TGCGCCAGCAGCCAAGAAGGGCAGGGAACGGATGGCTACACCTTC.

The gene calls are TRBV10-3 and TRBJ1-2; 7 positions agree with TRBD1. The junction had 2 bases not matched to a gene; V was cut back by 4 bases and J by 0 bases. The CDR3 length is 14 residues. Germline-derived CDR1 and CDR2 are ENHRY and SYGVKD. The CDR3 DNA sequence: TGTGCCATCAGTGTGGGACAGACTAACTATGGCTACACCTTC. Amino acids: CAISVGQTNYGYTF.

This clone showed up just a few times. The CDR3 sequence is CACLREGRDGYTF. CDR3 DNA: TGTGCGTGCCTCAGGGAGGGCAGAGATGGCTACACCTTC. The J gene is TRBJ1-2, the V gene TRBV7-7; TRBD1 might be the D (5 bases). Germline-derived CDR1 and CDR2 are SSHAT and FNYEAQ (reference sequence). The CDR3 sequence is 13 residues long.

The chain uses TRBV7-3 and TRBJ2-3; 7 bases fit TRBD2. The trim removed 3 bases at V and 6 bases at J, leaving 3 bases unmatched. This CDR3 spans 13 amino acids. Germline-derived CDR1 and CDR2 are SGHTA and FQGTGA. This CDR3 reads CASSFGGSDTQYF. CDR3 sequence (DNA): TGTGCCAGCAGCTTCGGCGGGAGCGATACGCAGTATTTT.

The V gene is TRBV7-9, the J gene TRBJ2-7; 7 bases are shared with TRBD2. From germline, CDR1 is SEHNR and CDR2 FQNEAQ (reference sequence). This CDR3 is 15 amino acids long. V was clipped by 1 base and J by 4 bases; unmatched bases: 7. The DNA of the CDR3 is TGTGCCAGCAGCTTAGTGTCCAGCGGGGCATACGAGCAGTACTTC. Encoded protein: CASSLVSSGAYEQYF.

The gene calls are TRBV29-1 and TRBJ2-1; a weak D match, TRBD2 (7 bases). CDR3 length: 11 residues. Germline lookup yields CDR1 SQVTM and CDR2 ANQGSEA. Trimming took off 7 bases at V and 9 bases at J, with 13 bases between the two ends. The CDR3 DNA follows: TGCAGCGGGGGGGGGCTAGGTGAGCAGTTCTTC. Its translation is CSGGGLGEQFF.

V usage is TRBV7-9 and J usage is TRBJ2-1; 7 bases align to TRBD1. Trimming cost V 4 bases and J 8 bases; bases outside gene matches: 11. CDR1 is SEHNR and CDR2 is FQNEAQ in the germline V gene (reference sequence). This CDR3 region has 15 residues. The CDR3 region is CASSSPDRSMDEQFF. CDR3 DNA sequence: TGTGCCAGCAGCTCCCCGGACAGGTCGATGGATGAGCAGTTCTTC.

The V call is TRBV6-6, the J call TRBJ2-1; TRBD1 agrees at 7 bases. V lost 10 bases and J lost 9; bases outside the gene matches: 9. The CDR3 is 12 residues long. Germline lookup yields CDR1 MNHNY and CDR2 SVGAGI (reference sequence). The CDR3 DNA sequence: TGTGCCATCCGACAGGGAAGTAGTGAGCAGTTCTTC. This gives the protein CAIRQGSSEQFF.

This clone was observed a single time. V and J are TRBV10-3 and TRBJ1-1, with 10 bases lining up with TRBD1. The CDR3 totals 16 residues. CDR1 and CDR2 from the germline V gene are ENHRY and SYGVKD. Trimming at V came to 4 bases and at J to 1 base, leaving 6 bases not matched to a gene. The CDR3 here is CAISGGQGRTNTEAFF. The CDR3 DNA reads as TGTGCCATCAGTGGGGGACAGGGGAGAACGAACACTGAAGCTTTCTTT.

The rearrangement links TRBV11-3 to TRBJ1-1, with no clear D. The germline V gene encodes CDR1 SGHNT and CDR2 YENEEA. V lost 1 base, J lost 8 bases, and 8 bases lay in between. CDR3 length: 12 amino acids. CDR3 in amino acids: CASSLGAGEAFF. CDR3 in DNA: TGTGCCAGCAGCTTAGGGGCGGGCGAAGCTTTCTTT.